This T cell receptor beta chain was captured in a study of T cells in Graves' hyperthyroidism and ophthalmopathy. General study findings and limits: Ophthalmopathy was separated from stable hyperthyroidism by a 13 V-J model.

The CDR3 regions of TCR beta were amplified from RNA transcripts. With the HTBI primer set, the TCR CDR3 went through a first round of RT-PCR. TCRdb reanalysed the multiplex PCR reads using MiXCR and keeps one entry per CDR3 protein. The data hold fewer than 500,000 distinct CDR3 sequences, with about 15% observed a single time. Those patients with uncontrolled infection, other autoimmune disease, pregnancy or lactation were excluded. Clinicians diagnosed patients from clinical symptoms, serum thyroxine and TRAb, thyroid ultrasound and orbital computed tomography. Comment on this clonotype: The antigen remains unidentified.

The CDR3 consists of 13 residues. CDR1 and CDR2 (germline): MNHEY, SMNVEV (reference sequence). Trimming removed 2 bases from V and 3 bases from J, with 8 bases in between. This rearrangement joins TRBV27 to TRBJ2-7; no definite D call. The sequenced sample was blood. The TCR originated in a man aged 18-30 years with Graves' ophthalmopathy. This CDR3 is CASSLVPGYEQYF. The CDR3, as DNA: TGTGCCAGCAGTTTAGTTCCGGGCTACGAGCAGTACTTC.